These 9 T cell receptor beta chains were all obtained from the same sample, sequenced in a study of chemoradiotherapy in HPV16-positive cancers. TCRdb's table, derived via immunoSEQ multiplex PCR, lists solely in-frame clones and lacks some. The table has around 16,000 clones, more than 75% seen once. Sampling was done from a patient who underwent chemoradiotherapy. These receptors came from a human donor with HPV-associated anogenital cancer.

V usage is TRBV5-1 and J usage is TRBJ2-6; 7 bases are shared with TRBD1. From germline, CDR1 is SGHRS and CDR2 YFSETQ. Trimming cost V 4 bases and J 2 bases; bases outside gene matches: 3. This CDR3 region has 15 residues. CDR3 sequence: CASSGRGPGANVLTF. CDR3 bases: TGCGCCAGCAGCGGTAGGGGGCCTGGGGCCAACGTCCTGACTTTC.

This clone was seen a handful of times. The chain uses TRBV4-1 and TRBJ2-2; no firm D call. Deletions cut 0 bases from V and 5 bases from J, with 4 bases between. The CDR3 has 13 residues. Germline V CDR1 and CDR2: MGHRA, YSYEKL. The CDR3 DNA is TGCGCCAGCAGCCAAGAACGGACCGGGGAGCTGTTTTTT. Translation gives CASSQERTGELFF.

The rearrangement links TRBV2 to TRBJ1-1; D is unclear. Trimming pared 7 bases from V and 0 bases from J, leaving 12 bases between. From germline, CDR1 is SNHLY and CDR2 FYNNEI. The CDR3 runs 14 residues. CDR3 residues: CASIPTQLNTEAFF. The CDR3 nucleotides are TGTGCCAGCATCCCTACCCAGTTGAACACTGAAGCTTTCTTT.

This chain links TRBV4-2 with TRBJ1-2; the D gene is possibly TRBD1 (6 bases). Trimming cost V 4 bases and J 2 bases, with 17 bases left between them. The CDR3 is 16 amino acids. Germline lookup yields CDR1 LGHNA and CDR2 YNFKEQ. The CDR3 sequence is CASSRRHRESNYGYTF. As DNA, the CDR3 is TGTGCCAGCAGCCGTAGGCACAGGGAATCCAACTATGGCTACACCTTC.

The CDR3 DNA reads TGTGCCAGCAGCCCTAAGGGGTGGGATGAGCAGTTCTTC. This translates into CASSPKGWDEQFF. The chain carries TRBV7-2 and TRBJ2-1, with a tentative D call TRBD1 (5 bases). V lost 5 bases and J 8 bases, leaving 13 bases between the germline ends. The V gene's germline CDR1 is SGHTA and CDR2 FQGNSA. The CDR3 length is 13 residues.

This clone occurred a few times. The chain has TRBV7-9 and TRBJ2-7, with no clear D. Deletions cut 5 bases from V and 3 bases from J, with 17 bases between. Germline V gene sequence: CDR1 SEHNR, CDR2 FQNEAQ (reference sequence). CDR3 length: 15 residues. CDR3 in DNA: TGTGCCAGCAGCCCGCACGACACATTAATCTACGAGCAGTACTTC. Its protein product is CASSPHDTLIYEQYF.

The J gene is TRBJ1-1, the V gene TRBV9; D call uncertain. Germline CDR1 reads SGDLS; CDR2 reads YYNGEE. Trimming cost V 4 bases and J 1 base, with 11 bases left between them. This CDR3 has 14 residues. The CDR3 DNA reads TGTGCCAGCAGCCCCACTGGGGAGAACACTGAAGCTTTCTTT. Translated: CASSPTGENTEAFF.

A few counts support this clone. V usage is TRBV14 and J usage is TRBJ2-3; D perhaps matches TRBD1 (5 bases). The V gene lost 0 bases and the J gene lost 5 bases, with 18 bases spanning the gap. Germline CDR1 is SGHDN and CDR2 is FVKESK. The CDR3 length is 17 residues. The CDR3: CASSQDQGFGIVDTQYF. The CDR3 DNA follows: TGTGCCAGCAGCCAAGATCAGGGTTTCGGTATTGTAGATACGCAGTATTTT.

The gene calls are TRBV2 and TRBJ1-1; D uncertain. Germline CDR1 and CDR2: SNHLY and FYNNEI. V was cut by 6 bases and J by 0 bases, with 11 bases left in between. The CDR3 sequence is 14 residues long. CDR3 loop: CASSQPLMNTEAFF. Here the CDR3 DNA reads TGTGCCAGCAGCCAGCCCCTGATGAACACTGAAGCTTTCTTT.